The next 9 T cell receptor beta chains were all read from a single sample in a study of cytomegalovirus exposure and HLA in healthy donors. Primers: 60 Vbeta forward and 13 Jbeta reverse. Repertoires were generated with immunoSEQ multiplex PCR, while TCRdb's copy carries only in-frame clones and drops some. The table records some 110,000 clones, over 80% of them present only once. The specimen sequenced was PBMCs. These receptors came from a man in his thirties or forties in good health and CMV-seropositive.

The chain uses TRBV4-1 and TRBJ1-5; a weak D match, TRBD1 (5 bases). CDR1 MGHRA and CDR2 YSYEKL come from the germline V gene. V shed 3 bases and J shed 2 bases, with 8 bases lying between them. CDR3 length: 14 residues. CDR3 protein: CASSQLGGNQPQHF. The CDR3, as DNA: TGCGCCAGCAGCCAGCTAGGGGGCAATCAGCCCCAGCATTTT.

The rearrangement uses TRBV6-5 and TRBJ2-2; D is perhaps TRBD2 (5 bases). Per germline, CDR1 MNHEY and CDR2 SVGAGI. V was shortened by 10 bases and J by 7 bases, with 19 bases between the two germline ends. The CDR3 is 14 residues long. DNA of the CDR3: TGTGCCACCGGCCCGGATAGCGTGGGCGGGGAGCTGTTTTTT. Translation gives CATGPDSVGGELFF.

The V call is TRBV30, the J call TRBJ2-2; 8 bases agree with TRBD2. Looked up from germline, CDR1 is GTSNPN and CDR2 is SVGIG (reference sequence). V gave up 3 bases and J gave up 1 base; unmatched junction bases: 4. The CDR3 is 15 amino acids. The CDR3 reads CAWRLSGGNTGELFF. The DNA of the CDR3 is TGTGCCTGGAGGCTCAGCGGGGGGAACACCGGGGAGCTGTTTTTT.

The V and J genes are TRBV7-2 and TRBJ2-7; D is uncertain. The CDR3 contains 14 residues. V was trimmed by 1 base and J by 2 bases, leaving 9 bases between them. Germline-derived CDR1 and CDR2 are SGHTA and FQGNSA. The CDR3 DNA reads TGTGCCAGCAGCTTAGGTCTGTGGCCCTACGAGCAGTACTTC. It encodes CASSLGLWPYEQYF.

The chain employs TRBV5-1 and TRBJ2-3, with a tentative D call TRBD2 (5 bases). Germline CDR1 and CDR2: SGHRS and YFSETQ. The V and J ends lost 1 base and 4 bases respectively, with 10 bases between them. The CDR3 is made up of 14 amino acids. CDR3 loop: CASSLRSASDTQYF. The CDR3 DNA reads as TGCGCCAGCAGCTTGCGTAGCGCCTCAGATACGCAGTATTTT.

This clone appeared a few times. The chain has TRBV2 and TRBJ1-1; D unclear. From germline, CDR1 is SNHLY and CDR2 FYNNEI. V dropped 2 bases and J dropped 0 bases, with 4 bases sitting between them. The CDR3 extends over 13 amino acids. CDR3 residues: CASSEQVNTEAFF. The DNA of the CDR3 is TGTGCCAGCAGTGAACAGGTGAACACTGAAGCTTTCTTT.

This chain uses TRBV2 with TRBJ1-1, with 8 nucleotides matching TRBD1. This CDR3 spans 13 amino acids. Germline lookup yields CDR1 SNHLY and CDR2 FYNNEI. J lost 14 bases, V lost 2 bases, and 10 bases had no gene match. The CDR3 loop is CASSEIGGQGGFF. In DNA, the CDR3 is TGTGCCAGCAGTGAAATTGGAGGACAGGGTGGATTCTTT.

This chain uses TRBV29-1 with TRBJ2-1, with TRBD1 matching 8 bases. The J segment lost 9 bases and the V segment lost 1 base, leaving 8 bases of the junction unmatched. From germline, CDR1 is SQVTM and CDR2 ANQGSEA. This CDR3 comprises 14 residues. CDR3 bases: TGCAGCGTTGAAGGCCAGGGGGCCGGTGGTGAGCAGTTCTTC. Translating gives CSVEGQGAGGEQFF.

The genes are TRBV7-9 and TRBJ2-6; TRBD1 matches at 9 bases. With 3 bases clipped from V and 3 bases from J, the junction kept 9 bases outside the gene matches. CDR1 and CDR2 (germline): SEHNR, FQNEAQ (reference sequence). This CDR3 is 18 amino acids long. For the CDR3, the DNA is TGTGCCAGCAGCTTTTTAGGGACAGGGTTGAGTGGGGCCAACGTCCTGACTTTC. It specifies CASSFLGTGLSGANVLTF.